These 18 T cell receptor beta chains came from one sample sequenced in a study of shared clonotypes between healthy human individuals. Naive CD8 cells were CD45RO-negative, positively selected for CCR7, excluding terminally differentiated effector memory CD45RA+ cells. TCRdb's copy holds only in-frame clones and misses some; the assay was immunoSEQ multiplex PCR. The data contain 2 million or so clones, just under 95% of them singletons. The sample comprised naive CD8+ T cells sorted from blood. The origin of the receptors is a man younger than 35 in good health.

The V call is TRBV6-1, the J call TRBJ1-3; D is ambiguous. Germline V gene lookup returns CDR1 MNHNS and CDR2 SASEGT. Trimming took off 1 base at V and 0 bases at J, with 16 bases between the two ends. The CDR3 runs 18 residues. The DNA of the CDR3 is TGTGCCAGCAGTGAAGAAAACCCACTTTCGTACTCTGGAAACACCATATATTTT. It translates to CASSEENPLSYSGNTIYF.

Details on this clone: Other nucleotide sequences from this sample produce the same CDR3. The gene calls are TRBV30 and TRBJ2-5; a weak D match, TRBD1 (5 bases). V lost 0 bases to trimming and J lost 2 bases, with 10 bases between them. Germline V CDR1 and CDR2: GTSNPN, SVGIG (reference sequence). The CDR3 is 14 amino acids. CDR3 loop: CAWSVLDSQETQYF. CDR3 coding DNA: TGTGCCTGGAGTGTACTTGACAGTCAAGAGACCCAGTACTTC.

The rearrangement joins TRBV6-6 to TRBJ1-1, with D unclear. The germline V gene has CDR1 MNHNY and CDR2 SVGAGI (reference sequence). The V end lost 8 bases, the J end lost 1 base, and 2 bases lay between the germline ends. CDR3 size: 10 residues. CDR3 in DNA: TGTGCCAGCGGGAACACTGAAGCTTTCTTT. Translating it yields CASGNTEAFF.

A note on this clone: The sample carries other DNA sequences with the same CDR3. This chain links TRBV19 with TRBJ2-7; D may be TRBD2 (6 bases). This CDR3 contains 14 residues. Trimming shortened V by 1 base and J by 0 bases, and 7 bases separated the two germline ends. Germline values: CDR1 LNHDA, CDR2 SQIVND (reference sequence). CDR3 in amino acids: CASSIAGSSYEQYF. CDR3 in DNA: TGTGCCAGTAGTATAGCCGGGAGCTCCTACGAGCAGTACTTC.

The J gene is TRBJ2-5, the V gene TRBV27; the D gene is possibly TRBD2 (6 bases). The CDR3 has 13 amino acids. CDR1 and CDR2 (germline): MNHEY, SMNVEV (reference sequence). V dropped 2 bases and J dropped 5 bases, with 9 bases sitting between them. In DNA, the CDR3 is TGTGCCAGCAGTTTAGGAGGGACGGAGACCCAGTACTTC. The encoded protein is CASSLGGTETQYF.

This clone was seen only once. One end of the junction fails to match germline, which may point to a read error. The chain couples TRBV27 to TRBJ2-3, with no clear D. CDR1 is MNHEY, CDR2 SMNVEV, per germline (reference sequence). The CDR3 consists of 12 residues. The CDR3 loop is CASGFSEYTQYF. CDR3 nucleotide sequence: TGTGCCAGCGGTTTCTCAGAGTATACGCAGTATTTT.

The chain has TRBV6-1 and TRBJ2-7; TRBD1 matches 9 bases. Germline V gene data show CDR1 as MNHNS and CDR2 as SASEGT. V gave up 5 bases and J gave up 3 bases; unmatched junction bases: 5. This CDR3 is built from 14 residues. The CDR3 is CASSFRDRVYEQYF. In nucleotides, the CDR3 is TGTGCCAGCAGTTTCCGGGACAGGGTCTACGAGCAGTACTTC.

The chain joins TRBV13 to TRBJ2-7; no clear D. The V gene lost 0 bases and the J gene lost 0 bases, with 9 bases spanning the gap. This CDR3 contains 15 residues. In germline, CDR1 is PRHDT, CDR2 FYEKMQ (reference sequence). Here the CDR3 DNA reads TGTGCCAGCAGCTTAGGACTCTTAAGCTCCTACGAGCAGTACTTC. The encoded protein is CASSLGLLSSYEQYF. Complete variable domain (other parts from reference TRBV13 and TRBJ2-7): AAGVIQSPRHLIKEKRETATLKCYPIPRHDTVYWYQQGPGQDPQFLISFYEKMQSDKGSIPDRFSAQQFSDYHSELNMSSLELGDSALYFCASSLGLLSSYEQYFGPGTRLTVT.

The chain has TRBV28 and TRBJ2-2; maybe TRBD2 (5 bases). This CDR3 comprises 15 residues. V was trimmed by 6 bases and J by 0 bases, leaving 11 bases between them. CDR1 is MDHEN, CDR2 SYDVKM, per germline. The CDR3 nucleotides read TGTGCCAGCAGCCCCGGGGTTGCGAACACCGGGGAGCTGTTTTTT. Translating it yields CASSPGVANTGELFF.

The chain couples TRBV7-9 to TRBJ2-7, with 8 positions matching TRBD1. CDR3 size: 16 residues. Germline CDR1 SEHNR, CDR2 FQNEAQ (reference sequence). Trimming removed 5 bases from V and 3 bases from J; junction bases left unmatched: 12. The CDR3: CASSPKSAGGFYEQYF. The CDR3, as DNA: TGTGCCAGCAGCCCAAAGTCGGCAGGGGGCTTCTACGAGCAGTACTTC.

The genes are TRBV27 and TRBJ2-7; D may be TRBD1 (6 bases). CDR3 length: 13 residues. Trimming cost V 8 bases and J 3 bases, with 14 bases left between them. Germline V lookup: CDR1 MNHEY, CDR2 SMNVEV (reference sequence). Here the CDR3 reads CASGTGQRYEQYF. CDR3 bases: TGTGCCAGCGGAACAGGGCAGCGCTACGAGCAGTACTTC.

The CDR3 region has the DNA TGTGCCAGCAGTGACGAAGGACTAGCGGGGGCCTTCTACAATGAGCAGTTCTTC. It encodes CASSDEGLAGAFYNEQFF. The chain employs TRBV2 and TRBJ2-1, with TRBD2 matching over 13 bases. With V trimmed by 3 bases and J by 3 bases, 8 bases remained unmatched. The germline V gene has CDR1 SNHLY and CDR2 FYNNEI. The CDR3 covers 18 residues.

The chain employs TRBV6-1 and TRBJ2-2, with 7 bases matching TRBD1. CDR1 and CDR2 (germline): MNHNS, SASEGT. V lost 2 bases to trimming and J lost 1 base; unmatched junction nucleotides: 4. CDR3 length: 16 residues. The CDR3 DNA is TGTGCCAGCAGTGAAATCTGGACAGGGAACACCGGGGAGCTGTTTTTT. This sequence encodes CASSEIWTGNTGELFF.

The V call is TRBV5-1, the J call TRBJ2-1; 7 positions agree with TRBD2. The CDR3 runs 15 residues. Germline trimming cut 0 bases from V and 4 bases from J; bases unmatched to any gene: 4. Germline V gene sequence: CDR1 SGHRS, CDR2 YFSETQ. As DNA, the CDR3 is TGCGCCAGCAGCTTGGGGGCTAGCGGTTACAATGAGCAGTTCTTC. It is translated as CASSLGASGYNEQFF.

The CDR3 sequence: CASSEGVAGVHEQYF. The CDR3 DNA reads as TGTGCCAGCAGTGAAGGAGTAGCGGGAGTGCACGAGCAGTACTTC. The genes are TRBV25-1 and TRBJ2-7, with 9 bases fitting TRBD2. Losses at the gene ends were 2 bases for V and 5 bases for J; bases not matched to a gene: 7. CDR3 size: 15 residues. CDR1 is MGHDK and CDR2 is SYGVNS in the germline V gene.

This clone showed up just once. This chain links TRBV29-1 with TRBJ2-3; maybe TRBD2 (6 bases). Germline V gene data show CDR1 as SQVTM and CDR2 as ANQGSEA. Trimming shortened V by 6 bases and J by 0 bases, and 13 bases separated the two germline ends. This CDR3 has 14 residues. In DNA form, the CDR3 reads TGCAGCGTAATGGACTATTTTAGCACAGATACGCAGTATTTT. Translated: CSVMDYFSTDTQYF.

The CDR3 here is CASSQMGFYGYTF. CDR3 DNA: TGTGCCAGCAGCCAAATGGGATTTTATGGCTACACCTTC. The genes are TRBV14 and TRBJ1-2; D remains ambiguous. The V end lost 2 bases, the J end lost 5 bases, and 9 bases lay between the germline ends. The germline CDR1 and CDR2 sequences are SGHDN and FVKESK. The CDR3 is 13 amino acids.

The CDR3 sequence: CASSDPLVPDTQYF. The CDR3 bases are TGTGCCAGCAGTGACCCACTAGTTCCAGATACGCAGTATTTT. This chain uses TRBV25-1 with TRBJ2-3, with a possible D match to TRBD2 (5 bases). This CDR3 has 14 residues. Trimming shortened V by 3 bases and J by 4 bases, and 11 bases separated the two germline ends. Per germline, CDR1 MGHDK and CDR2 SYGVNS.